Listed here are 31 T cell receptor beta chains from one sample, sequenced in a study of shared clonotypes between healthy human individuals. Sequenced by immunoSEQ multiplex PCR; TCRdb stores in-frame clones only, minus some. The table lists about 2.3 million clones, approximately 93% of them singletons. The sequencing sample was made of naive CD4+ T cells from PBMCs. Subset reported: CD45RA+ positively selected. These receptors were collected from a man aged 18 to 30 in good health. Some clones in this sample may be carry-over from other donors' samples.

V is TRBV5-1 and J is TRBJ1-2; no definite D call. Germline CDR1 is SGHRS and CDR2 is YFSETQ. CDR3 size: 13 residues. The V end was cut by 2 bases, the J end by 4 bases, with 9 bases between. The CDR3 spells CASSLEPIYGYTF. The CDR3 DNA is TGCGCCAGCAGCTTAGAACCGATCTATGGCTACACCTTC. Complete variable domain (other parts from reference TRBV5-1 and TRBJ1-2): KAGVTQTPRYLIKTRGQQVTLSCSPISGHRSVSWYQQTPGQGLQFLFEYFSETQRNKGNFPGRFSGRQFSNSRSEMNVSTLELGDSALYLCASSLEPIYGYTFGSGTRLTVV.

The CDR3 here is CASSSGGESQHF. For the CDR3, the DNA is TGTGCCAGCAGTTCGGGGGGGGAGTCCCAGCATTTT. The chain links TRBV28 to TRBJ1-5, with a possible D match to TRBD1 (5 bases). This CDR3 is built from 12 residues. The germline CDR1 and CDR2 sequences are MDHEN and SYDVKM. Trimming stripped 4 bases from V and 11 bases from J, with 12 bases between.

The genes are TRBV7-2 and TRBJ1-2; D call uncertain. The CDR3 is 15 amino acids. V lost 0 bases, J lost 2 bases, and 10 bases lay in between. CDR1 SGHTA and CDR2 FQGNSA come from the germline V gene. The CDR3 region is CASSLAGSANYGYTF. Here the CDR3 DNA reads TGTGCCAGCAGCTTAGCGGGGTCGGCGAACTATGGCTACACCTTC. Variable domain in full (rest from reference TRBV7-2 and TRBJ1-2): GAGVSQSPSNKVTEKGKDVELRCDPISGHTALYWYRQSLGQGLEFLIYFQGNSAPDKSGLPSDRFSAERTGGSVSTLTIQRTQQEDSAVYLCASSLAGSANYGYTFGSGTRLTVV.

The rearrangement joins TRBV6-1 to TRBJ1-3; D gene unclear. Germline-derived CDR1 and CDR2 are MNHNS and SASEGT. CDR3 size: 15 residues. The ends were cut back, 2 bases at V and 0 bases at J, with 8 bases in the middle. The CDR3 DNA reads as TGTGCCAGCAGTGAAACAGCCGACTCTGGAAACACCATATATTTT. As protein: CASSETADSGNTIYF.

The CDR3 sequence is CSVERTSGGSEQFF. CDR3 DNA sequence: TGCAGCGTTGAAAGGACTAGCGGGGGGAGTGAGCAGTTCTTC. V gene TRBV29-1 combines with J gene TRBJ2-1, with 14 bases matching TRBD2. After removal of 2 bases from V and 9 bases from J, the junction contained 3 bases not matched to a gene. Germline CDR1 SQVTM, CDR2 ANQGSEA. This CDR3 has 14 amino acids.

The chain is built from TRBV7-9 and TRBJ2-7; possibly TRBD2 for D (5 bases). This CDR3 is built from 14 residues. V was cut by 0 bases and J by 4 bases, with 10 bases left in between. Germline V lookup: CDR1 SEHNR, CDR2 FQNEAQ (reference sequence). Written as DNA, the CDR3 is TGTGCCAGCAGCTTAGCAGGTTCGGGGTACGAGCAGTACTTC. Protein product: CASSLAGSGYEQYF.

The rearrangement joins TRBV7-8 to TRBJ1-4; weak D call: TRBD1 (5 bases). The CDR3 covers 13 residues. V lost 5 bases and J 6 bases, leaving 10 bases between the germline ends. The germline CDR1 and CDR2 sequences are SGHVS and FQNEAQ. CDR3 protein: CASSRDRYEKLFF. CDR3 in DNA: TGTGCCAGCAGCCGGGACCGATATGAAAAACTGTTTTTT.

V and J are TRBV7-3 and TRBJ2-2; D remains ambiguous. The CDR3 extends over 14 amino acids. CDR1 is SGHTA and CDR2 is FQGTGA in the germline V gene. Trimming took off 6 bases at V and 2 bases at J, with 10 bases between the two ends. CDR3 sequence: CASRIQRNTGELFF. DNA of the CDR3: TGTGCCAGCAGAATACAGAGAAACACCGGGGAGCTGTTTTTT.

V is TRBV7-2 and J is TRBJ2-7; D is unclear. There are 12 residues in the CDR3. Germline V gene sequence: CDR1 SGHTA, CDR2 FQGNSA. Deletions cut 5 bases from V and 3 bases from J, with 8 bases between. The DNA for the CDR3 is TGTGCCAGCAGCGTCTCGGGCTACGAGCAGTACTTC. This translates into CASSVSGYEQYF.

The count of this clone is one. The CDR3 sequence: CASRAQGTLQPQHF. CDR3 coding DNA: TGTGCCAGCAGGGCCCAGGGGACGTTGCAGCCCCAGCATTTT. This sequence joins TRBV28 and TRBJ1-5; TRBD1 is a possible D gene (6 bases). Trimming stripped 6 bases from V and 7 bases from J, with 16 bases between. The CDR3 totals 14 residues. Germline V gene lookup returns CDR1 MDHEN and CDR2 SYDVKM. Drawing the rest from reference TRBV28 and TRBJ1-5, the complete variable domain is DVKVTQSSRYLVKRTGEKVFLECVQDMDHENMFWYRQDPGLGLRLIYFSYDVKMKEKGDIPEGYSVSREKKERFSLILESASTNQTSMYLCASRAQGTLQPQHFGDGTRLSIL.

V usage is TRBV11-3 and J usage is TRBJ2-2; D ambiguous. This CDR3 has 12 amino acids. The germline V gene has CDR1 SGHNT and CDR2 YENEEA. The germline V and J ends were trimmed by 5 bases and 8 bases, with 9 bases remaining between them. The CDR3 sequence is CASSPTLGELFF. DNA for the CDR3: TGTGCCAGCAGCCCAACTTTGGGGGAGCTGTTTTTT.

The chain employs TRBV19 and TRBJ1-2; D not certain. The germline CDR1 and CDR2 sequences are LNHDA and SQIVND (reference sequence). Trimming cost V 5 bases and J 8 bases, with 33 bases left between them. The CDR3 covers 19 residues. CDR3 sequence (DNA): TGTGCCAGTAGTCCACCGATGGCCCTAGGACGGACCACTCTAGCAGGCTACACCTTC. This gives the protein CASSPPMALGRTTLAGYTF.

This chain links TRBV7-8 with TRBJ2-2; D call uncertain. The length of the CDR3 is 15 residues. In germline, CDR1 is SGHVS, CDR2 FQNEAQ. V lost 1 base and J lost 5, with 11 bases in between. This CDR3 reads CASSLGRSGTGELFF. The CDR3 DNA reads TGTGCCAGCAGCTTAGGTCGATCTGGGACCGGGGAGCTGTTTTTT.

The chain carries TRBV10-2 and TRBJ1-3; D gene ambiguous. V lost 8 bases and J 2 bases, leaving 10 bases between the germline ends. The CDR3 extends over 13 amino acids. CDR1 is WSHSY and CDR2 is SAAADI in the germline V gene. CDR3 bases: TGCGCCAGCTTAGCAGGACCTGGAAACACCATATATTTT. Translation gives CASLAGPGNTIYF.

The CDR3 bases are TGTGCCAGCAGTATACACACAGATACGCAGTATTTT. It yields the protein CASSIHTDTQYF. The V call is TRBV5-4, the J call TRBJ2-3; D not certain. V was shortened by 5 bases and J by 2 bases, with 6 bases between the two germline ends. The CDR3 sequence is 12 residues long. CDR1 is SGHNT, CDR2 YYREEE, per germline (reference sequence).

The chain uses TRBV25-1 and TRBJ2-5, with 10 bases lining up with TRBD2. Germline V gene lookup returns CDR1 MGHDK and CDR2 SYGVNS. V lost 4 bases and J lost 4; bases outside the gene matches: 3. The length of the CDR3 is 14 residues. The CDR3 spells CASSASGSPETQYF. The DNA of the CDR3 is TGTGCCAGCAGTGCTAGCGGGAGTCCAGAGACCCAGTACTTC.

The chain uses TRBV14 and TRBJ2-7; TRBD1 might be the D (6 bases). This CDR3 has 13 residues. Germline CDR1 and CDR2: SGHDN and FVKESK. Trimming shortened V by 3 bases and J by 4 bases, and 10 bases separated the two germline ends. The CDR3 protein is CASSQQGWYEQYF. The CDR3 DNA reads as TGTGCCAGCAGCCAGCAGGGGTGGTACGAGCAGTACTTC.

The chain is built from TRBV28 and TRBJ2-7, with D possibly called TRBD1 or TRBD2 (5 bases each). CDR3 length: 17 amino acids. Germline V lookup: CDR1 MDHEN, CDR2 SYDVKM. With 6 bases removed from V and 2 bases from J, the gap between germline ends came to 23 bases. The CDR3 loop is CASSGARDLPRPYEQYF. CDR3 coding DNA: TGTGCCAGCAGCGGGGCCAGGGATCTCCCCCGTCCCTACGAGCAGTACTTC.

This clone has a single count. The chain couples TRBV6-6 to TRBJ1-2, with D possibly matching TRBD1 (6 bases). Germline CDR1 and CDR2: MNHNY and SVGAGI (reference sequence). Trimming took 3 bases from V and 7 from J, leaving 21 bases between them. This CDR3 has 16 amino acids. CDR3 residues: CASSYSIEGERGGYTF. CDR3 nucleotide sequence: TGTGCCAGCAGTTATTCGATTGAGGGGGAGAGGGGTGGCTACACCTTC.

In the case of this clone: Other DNA sequences in this sample translate to the same CDR3. The rearrangement joins TRBV6-5 to TRBJ1-5; D unclear. There are 14 residues in the CDR3. CDR1 and CDR2 from the germline V gene are MNHEY and SVGAGI. The ends were cut back, 2 bases at V and 2 bases at J, with 7 bases in the middle. The CDR3 reads CASSYRDGNQPQHF. The CDR3 DNA sequence: TGTGCCAGCAGTTACAGGGATGGCAATCAGCCCCAGCATTTT.

V is TRBV6-1 and J is TRBJ1-1; TRBD1 agrees at 8 bases. CDR3 length: 15 amino acids. The V segment lost 4 bases and the J segment 1 base; nucleotides outside the gene matches: 5. Germline CDR1 is MNHNS and CDR2 is SASEGT. The CDR3 bases are TGTGCCAGCAGTGGATTCGGACAGGGGAACACTGAAGCTTTCTTT. Translated: CASSGFGQGNTEAFF.

The V call is TRBV30, the J call TRBJ2-5, with 16 bases lining up with TRBD2. This CDR3 has 18 residues. Germline CDR1 reads GTSNPN; CDR2 reads SVGIG (reference sequence). Trimming at V came to 3 bases and at J to 4 bases, leaving 11 bases not matched to a gene. This CDR3 is CAWRMLGTSGRAGETQYF. CDR3 nucleotide sequence: TGTGCCTGGAGGATGTTAGGGACTAGCGGGAGGGCCGGAGAGACCCAGTACTTC.

The rearrangement joins TRBV5-1 to TRBJ2-7, with D hard to call. CDR3 size: 13 residues. CDR1 and CDR2 from the germline V gene are SGHRS and YFSETQ. V was clipped by 2 bases and J by 3 bases, with 9 bases between them. CDR3 in amino acids: CASSLRPLYEQYF. The CDR3, as DNA: TGCGCCAGCAGCTTAAGGCCGCTCTACGAGCAGTACTTC.

The chain has TRBV28 and TRBJ2-7, with D perhaps matching TRBD2 (6 bases). Germline V gene lookup returns CDR1 MDHEN and CDR2 SYDVKM. The V end lost 5 bases, the J end lost 3 bases, and 17 bases lay between the germline ends. CDR3 length: 15 residues. The CDR3, as DNA: TGTGCCAGCAGTACCGGCGCGGGATGGGTCTACGAGCAGTACTTC. Protein sequence: CASSTGAGWVYEQYF.

The chain employs TRBV30 and TRBJ2-4, with 9 bases that match TRBD1. V lost 3 bases and J lost 0; bases outside the gene matches: 3. Germline CDR1 and CDR2: GTSNPN and SVGIG (reference sequence). The CDR3 runs to 15 residues. The CDR3, as DNA: TGTGCCTGGAGACAGGGGGCTGGAGCCAAAAACATTCAGTACTTC. Its protein is CAWRQGAGAKNIQYF.

V is TRBV15 and J is TRBJ1-3; TRBD1 is a possible D gene (5 bases). CDR3 length: 17 amino acids. Per the germline V gene, CDR1 is LNHNV and CDR2 is YYDKDF (reference sequence). V lost 5 bases to trimming and J lost 0 bases, with 17 bases between them. The CDR3 spells CATSQPPGGSSGNTIYF. Here the CDR3 DNA reads TGTGCCACCAGCCAACCGCCTGGGGGGTCCTCTGGAAACACCATATATTTT.

In nucleotides, the CDR3 is TGTGCCAGCAGTACACCGGACGTGGAGACCCAGTACTTC. This encodes CASSTPDVETQYF. This chain joins TRBV25-1 and TRBJ2-5; D not resolved. With 5 bases removed from V and 5 bases from J, the gap between germline ends came to 12 bases. The V gene's germline CDR1 is MGHDK and CDR2 SYGVNS. The CDR3 covers 13 residues.

The rearrangement links TRBV28 to TRBJ2-1; the D gene is possibly TRBD2 (6 bases). This CDR3 has 17 amino acids. Germline V gene lookup returns CDR1 MDHEN and CDR2 SYDVKM. V gave up 6 bases and J gave up 8 bases, with 26 bases separating them. This chain's CDR3 is CASSSPSRRADIYEQFF. For the CDR3, the DNA is TGTGCCAGCAGCTCCCCGTCCCGGAGGGCCGATATCTATGAGCAGTTCTTC.

The chain is built from TRBV21-1 and TRBJ2-4; the table's D call, TRBD1, was not checked against the DNA. TRBV21-1 is tagged as a pseudogene. The CDR3 contains 15 residues. The CDR3 spells CASRTGGLNKNIQYF. The CDR3 nucleotides read TGTGCCAGCAGAACAGGGGGCCTCAACAAAAACATTCAGTACTTC.

This sequence joins TRBV5-1 and TRBJ2-7; 9 bases align to TRBD2. CDR1 is SGHRS, CDR2 YFSETQ, per germline. The CDR3 totals 16 residues. After removal of 4 bases from V and 5 bases from J, the junction contained 13 bases not matched to a gene. DNA for the CDR3: TGCGCCAGCAGCCCTGGTGGGGCTAGCGGGATAGACGAGCAGTACTTC. Its translation is CASSPGGASGIDEQYF. The variable domain in full, completed from reference TRBV5-1 and TRBJ2-7, reads KAGVTQTPRYLIKTRGQQVTLSCSPISGHRSVSWYQQTPGQGLQFLFEYFSETQRNKGNFPGRFSGRQFSNSRSEMNVSTLELGDSALYLCASSPGGASGIDEQYFGPGTRLTVT.

Details on this clone: The sample has other DNA sequences that encode this CDR3 too. This sequence joins TRBV5-1 and TRBJ2-1; 7 bases are a match to TRBD2. The germline V gene has CDR1 SGHRS and CDR2 YFSETQ. CDR3 size: 15 residues. Trimming removed 0 bases from V and 5 bases from J; junction bases left unmatched: 5. The CDR3 loop is CASSLGLADDNEQFF. The CDR3 DNA reads TGCGCCAGCAGCTTGGGGCTAGCGGACGACAATGAGCAGTTCTTC.